This T cell receptor (beta chain) was recovered during a study of shared clonotypes between healthy human individuals. Germline values: CDR1 KGHSH, CDR2 LQKENI. This CDR3 contains 16 residues. Trimming cost V 6 bases and J 4 bases, with 21 bases left between them. Generated by immunoSEQ multiplex PCR, the TCRdb table keeps only in-frame clones and is missing some. The sample carries over a million clones, under 80% recorded once. Source material: memory CD4+ T cells sorted from blood. Described subset: CD45RA-negative fraction. V gene TRBV18 combines with J gene TRBJ1-1; D is possibly TRBD1 (5 bases). This sequence originates from a young man in good health. CDR3 residues: CASSQTAGSVGTEAFF. The CDR3, as DNA: TGTGCCAGCTCTCAGACGGCAGGGAGCGTTGGCACTGAAGCTTTCTTT.